This T cell receptor (beta chain) was found in a study of T-cell memory formation after mild COVID-19. TCRdb reanalysed the 5' RACE reads using MiXCR and keeps one entry per CDR3 protein. The table records approximately 240,000 distinct CDR3 sequences, around 15% of them present only once. Trimming took off 8 bases at V and 0 bases at J, with 17 bases between the two ends. The CDR3 has 16 amino acids. The germline gives CDR1 MNHNY, CDR2 SVGAGI (reference sequence). Sequenced: PBMCs or a T cell subset sorted from them (not recorded which). The V and J genes are TRBV6-6 and TRBJ1-5; perhaps TRBD1 as D (6 bases). This clonotype originated in a man between 18 and 35 years old who had mild COVID-19 (a few samples of this study predate the infection). Cell type and time point are not known. For the CDR3, the DNA is TGTGCCAGCCGATCCTTAAGGGGGAGTAGCAATCAGCCCCAGCATTTT. Protein product: CASRSLRGSSNQPQHF.